This T cell receptor (beta chain) was recovered during a study of CD8+ T cells in alopecia areata. Regarding the study as a whole: Scalp samples also yield sequences of resident alphabeta T cells from normal skin.

Germline V gene lookup returns CDR1 MNHEY and CDR2 SMNVEV (reference sequence). Between the trimmed V and J ends, which lost 6 bases and 10 bases, there was a span of 13 bases. The CDR3 runs 13 residues. Comments on this clone: The antigen is not known.

RNA was extracted and reverse transcribed into cDNA as the sequencing template. The table came from immunoSEQ multiplex PCR; TCRdb's copy has only in-frame clones and leaves some out. Of 180,000 or so clones in the sample, roughly 63% are singletons; the top ten hold 1.5% to 2%. The clonotype originates from a human donor with alopecia areata. The sequencing here drew on CD4+ T cells sorted from blood, taken at week 0. The V gene is TRBV27, the J gene TRBJ1-6; D possibly corresponds to TRBD1 (5 bases). CDR3 amino acids: CASRIRVDSPLHF. In DNA form, the CDR3 reads TGTGCCAGCAGAATCAGGGTCGACTCACCCCTCCACTTT.